These 14 T cell receptor beta chains were all obtained from the same sample, sequenced in a study of blood T cell repertoires in COVID-19. Profiling relied on immunoSEQ multiplex PCR, and the TCRdb table lists in-frame clones only, not all of them. The table lists some 15,000 clones, about nine tenths of them singletons, with over 6.5% in the top ten. The source material was peripheral blood. The receptors shown here come from a human donor in a cohort sampled during active COVID-19.

This chain links TRBV5-1 with TRBJ2-5; D is perhaps TRBD1 (5 bases). Germline values: CDR1 SGHRS, CDR2 YFSETQ. V was cut by 0 bases and J by 4 bases, with 13 bases left in between. This CDR3 contains 15 residues. The CDR3 region is CASSLGQLGRETQYF. Written as DNA, the CDR3 is TGCGCCAGCAGCTTGGGACAGTTGGGGCGAGAGACCCAGTACTTC.

The CDR3 coding sequence is TGTGCCAGCGGGCTAGGGGGGGTTATGGATACGCAGTATTTT. It yields the protein CASGLGGVMDTQYF. The rearrangement uses TRBV6-5 and TRBJ2-3; tentatively, D is TRBD2 (7 bases). Germline CDR1 MNHEY, CDR2 SVGAGI. The CDR3 consists of 14 residues. Trimming pared 8 bases from V and 6 bases from J, leaving 18 bases between.

The chain couples TRBV9 to TRBJ1-2; no firm D call. The V end was cut by 0 bases, the J end by 2 bases, with 5 bases between. Germline CDR1 and CDR2: SGDLS and YYNGEE. The CDR3 has 13 residues. The CDR3, as DNA: TGTGCCAGCAGCGTAGACTCAAACTATGGCTACACCTTC. Amino acid sequence: CASSVDSNYGYTF.

This chain links TRBV10-1 with TRBJ2-7; 9 positions agree with TRBD1. The CDR3 is made up of 14 amino acids. The ends lost 8 bases at V and 1 base at J; junction bases unmatched: 6. Germline CDR1 reads WNHNN; CDR2 reads SYGVQD (reference sequence). This CDR3 is CASLGGQGSYEQYF. CDR3 nucleotide sequence: TGCGCCAGCCTCGGTGGACAGGGGTCCTACGAGCAGTACTTC.

The chain joins TRBV14 to TRBJ1-2; 12 bases align to TRBD1. Unmatched junction bases numbered 5, after V lost 4 bases and J lost 8 bases. This CDR3 comprises 14 residues. Germline V gives CDR1 SGHDN, CDR2 FVKESK. CDR3 sequence reads: CASSPGQGAWGYTF. In DNA form, the CDR3 reads TGTGCCAGCAGCCCGGGACAGGGGGCTTGGGGCTACACCTTC.

The rearrangement joins TRBV7-2 to TRBJ2-3; 9 bases are a match to TRBD2. The length of the CDR3 is 19 residues. CDR1 is SGHTA, CDR2 FQGNSA, per germline. J was trimmed by 0 bases and V by 11 bases; bases with no gene match: 21. For the CDR3, the DNA is TGTGCCTGCTGCTTAATGTTAACTCGCGGGGGGGGGAGCACAGATACGCAGTATTTT. It is translated as CACCLMLTRGGGSTDTQYF.

This clone has only one observation. V is TRBV11-2 and J is TRBJ2-2; 13 positions match TRBD2. Trimming at V came to 1 base and at J to 6 bases, leaving 2 bases not matched to a gene. CDR3 length equals 16 residues. Germline loops: CDR1 SGHAT, CDR2 FQNNGV. The CDR3 DNA follows: TGTGCCAGCAGCTTAGGAGGACTAGCGGGGGCCGGGGAGCTGTTTTTT. It yields the protein CASSLGGLAGAGELFF.

V usage is TRBV28 and J usage is TRBJ1-2; TRBD1 aligns across 7 bases. Per germline, CDR1 MDHEN and CDR2 SYDVKM. This CDR3 spans 15 amino acids. V gave up 1 base and J gave up 8 bases; unmatched junction bases: 10. DNA of the CDR3: TGTGCCAGCAGTTTATCCTCGACAGGGAAGCGCGGCTACACCTTC. Translating it yields CASSLSSTGKRGYTF.

The chain links TRBV4-3 to TRBJ2-2, with TRBD1 matching over 8 bases. After removal of 1 base from V and 6 bases from J, the junction contained 4 bases not matched to a gene. CDR3 length equals 15 residues. Germline V gene sequence: CDR1 LGHNA, CDR2 YSLEER. CDR3 region: CASSQGDRFSGELFF. In DNA form, the CDR3 reads TGCGCCAGCAGCCAAGGGGACAGGTTTTCCGGGGAGCTGTTTTTT.

The chain combines TRBV7-3 with TRBJ1-2; D remains unclear. The V end was cut by 5 bases, the J end by 8 bases, with 15 bases between. In germline, CDR1 is SGHTA, CDR2 FQGTGA. This CDR3 has 13 amino acids. The CDR3 reads CASSQGLAEGYTF. Written as DNA, the CDR3 is TGTGCCAGCAGCCAAGGATTGGCGGAGGGCTACACCTTC. The whole variable domain, remainder taken from reference TRBV7-3 and TRBJ1-2, is GAGVSQTPSNKVTEKGKYVELRCDPISGHTALYWYRQSLGQGPEFLIYFQGTGAADDSGLPNDRFFAVRPEGSVSTLKIQRTERGDSAVYLCASSQGLAEGYTFGSGTRLTVV.

The chain is built from TRBV30 and TRBJ2-4; 7 bases line up with TRBD2. CDR1 is GTSNPN and CDR2 is SVGIG in the germline V gene (reference sequence). The CDR3 is 15 amino acids. After removal of 7 bases from V and 0 bases from J, the junction contained 9 bases not matched to a gene. CDR3: CALTGGSGAKNIQYF. Written as DNA, the CDR3 is TGTGCCTTGACCGGCGGGAGCGGAGCCAAAAACATTCAGTACTTC.

The rearrangement uses TRBV5-1 and TRBJ2-1; tentative D call: TRBD2 (6 bases). The V end lost 0 bases, the J end lost 5 bases, and 12 bases lay between the germline ends. Germline assignment: CDR1 SGHRS and CDR2 YFSETQ. The CDR3 is 15 residues long. In DNA, the CDR3 is TGCGCCAGCAGCTTGGTCACTAGCCCCAACAATGAGCAGTTCTTC. It translates to CASSLVTSPNNEQFF.

This clone was recorded only once. This chain joins TRBV19 and TRBJ2-4; 9 bases match TRBD2. CDR3 length: 16 amino acids. The V gene's germline CDR1 is LNHDA and CDR2 SQIVND (reference sequence). J gave up 1 base and V 4 bases, and 5 bases lay outside the gene matches. The CDR3 coding sequence is TGTGCCAGTAGTACCCGAAGCGGGGGGGCCAAAAACATTCAGTACTTC. This gives the protein CASSTRSGGAKNIQYF.

The CDR3: CAIRPGQGFRTDTQYF. CDR3 bases: TGTGCCATCAGACCGGGACAGGGCTTTCGCACAGATACGCAGTATTTT. V is TRBV10-3 and J is TRBJ2-3; 9 bases fit TRBD1. The length of the CDR3 is 16 residues. CDR1 ENHRY and CDR2 SYGVKD come from the germline V gene. Unmatched junction bases numbered 8, after V lost 6 bases and J lost 1 base.